This is a list of T cell receptor beta chains from one sample in a study of cytomegalovirus exposure and HLA in healthy donors. Sequenced by immunoSEQ multiplex PCR; TCRdb stores in-frame clones only, minus some. The repertoire holds more than 100,000 clones, roughly 90% seen once, with over 6% in the top ten. The source material was PBMCs. These receptors were collected from a woman in her late teens or twenties in good health and CMV-seropositive. The CDR3 runs from the conserved cysteine through the conserved F or W. The D gene is left open where the match is weak. Clone size is given for some rows only: seen once, a few or many times, or a class if the clone is expanded.

v_call: TRBV2; j_call: TRBJ1-5; clone_size: few; d_call: TRBD1; cdr3_aa: CASSTGTGNFQPQHF; cdr3_nt: TGTGCCAGCAGTACCGGGACAGGGAACTTCCAGCCCCAGCATTTT
v_call: TRBV9; j_call: TRBJ1-5; clone_size: once; d_call: TRBD1; cdr3_aa: CASSAGGTETQPQHF; cdr3_nt: TGTGCCAGCAGCGCGGGGGGGACAGAAACTCAGCCCCAGCATTTT
v_call: TRBV29-1; j_call: TRBJ2-1; clone_size: .; d_call: TRBD2; cdr3_aa: CSVEGRGLYNEQFF; cdr3_nt: TGCAGCGTTGAAGGGCGGGGGTTATACAATGAGCAGTTCTTC
v_call: TRBV12-2; j_call: TRBJ1-5; clone_size: .; d_call: .; cdr3_aa: CASRFKGPLGIQPQHF; cdr3_nt: TGTGCAAGTCGCTTCAAGGGGCCCCTGGGAATTCAGCCCCAGCATTTT
v_call: TRBV9; j_call: TRBJ1-2; clone_size: .; d_call: TRBD1; cdr3_aa: CASSVQDRDYGYTF; cdr3_nt: TGTGCCAGCAGCGTCCAAGACAGGGACTATGGCTACACCTTC
v_call: TRBV20-1; j_call: TRBJ2-7; clone_size: .; d_call: .; cdr3_aa: CSAIRNYEQYF; cdr3_nt: TGCAGTGCTATTCGTAACTACGAGCAGTACTTC
v_call: TRBV7-6; j_call: TRBJ2-3; clone_size: once; d_call: TRBD2; cdr3_aa: CASSLGPIAGATDTQYF; cdr3_nt: TGTGCCAGCAGCTTAGGGCCCATAGCGGGGGCCACAGATACGCAGTATTTT
v_call: TRBV2; j_call: TRBJ2-5; clone_size: .; d_call: .; cdr3_aa: CASNDGLYQETQYF; cdr3_nt: TGTGCCAGCAATGATGGACTGTACCAAGAGACCCAGTACTTC
v_call: TRBV6-6; j_call: TRBJ1-1; clone_size: .; d_call: .; cdr3_aa: CASSPPSGQGTEAFF; cdr3_nt: TGTGCCAGCAGTCCACCGTCAGGCCAGGGCACTGAAGCTTTCTTT
v_call: TRBV30; j_call: TRBJ1-5; clone_size: .; d_call: .; cdr3_aa: CAWAVGRDQPQHF; cdr3_nt: TGTGCCTGGGCTGTCGGCAGGGATCAGCCCCAGCATTTT
v_call: TRBV7-2; j_call: TRBJ2-1; clone_size: .; d_call: TRBD2; cdr3_aa: CASSLALAGSNEQFF; cdr3_nt: TGTGCCAGCAGCTTAGCCCTAGCGGGAAGCAATGAGCAGTTCTTC
v_call: TRBV5-1; j_call: TRBJ2-1; clone_size: .; d_call: TRBD2; cdr3_aa: CASRLAGDNEQFF; cdr3_nt: TGCGCCAGCAGACTAGCGGGAGACAATGAGCAGTTCTTC
v_call: TRBV4-1; j_call: TRBJ2-5; clone_size: .; d_call: .; cdr3_aa: CASSRDTIIPQYF; cdr3_nt: TGCGCCAGCAGCCGGGACACGATCATACCCCAGTACTTC
v_call: TRBV28; j_call: TRBJ2-7; clone_size: once; d_call: TRBD2; cdr3_aa: CASSSPQRGASYEQYF; cdr3_nt: TGTGCCAGCAGTTCCCCTCAGCGGGGGGCGTCCTACGAGCAGTACTTC
v_call: TRBV27; j_call: TRBJ1-5; clone_size: once; d_call: TRBD1; cdr3_aa: CASSLSRGRQPQHF; cdr3_nt: TGTGCCAGCAGTTTATCGAGGGGGCGCCAGCCCCAGCATTTT
v_call: TRBV5-1; j_call: TRBJ2-1; clone_size: once; d_call: TRBD2; cdr3_aa: CASSLEPKRTSEDNEQFF; cdr3_nt: TGCGCCAGCAGCTTGGAGCCGAAGCGGACTAGCGAAGACAATGAGCAGTTCTTC
v_call: TRBV6-1; j_call: TRBJ2-5; clone_size: .; d_call: .; cdr3_aa: CASSEASGQETQYF; cdr3_nt: TGTGCCAGCAGTGAAGCGTCAGGACAAGAGACCCAGTACTTC
v_call: TRBV19; j_call: TRBJ2-7; clone_size: .; d_call: TRBD2; cdr3_aa: CASSRTSGSNEQYF; cdr3_nt: TGTGCCAGTAGCCGGACTAGCGGGTCCAACGAGCAGTACTTC
v_call: TRBV6-1; j_call: TRBJ1-5; clone_size: .; d_call: .; cdr3_aa: CASRSGTYGQPQHF; cdr3_nt: TGTGCCAGCAGAAGCGGGACATATGGTCAGCCCCAGCATTTT
v_call: TRBV18; j_call: TRBJ1-1; clone_size: .; d_call: TRBD1; cdr3_aa: CASSPPGQALFEAFF; cdr3_nt: TGTGCCAGCTCACCTCCGGGACAGGCTTTATTTGAAGCTTTCTTT
v_call: TRBV23-1; j_call: TRBJ1-3; clone_size: .; d_call: TRBD1; cdr3_aa: CASSQSPDRAGNTIYF; cdr3_nt: TGCGCCAGCAGTCAATCCCCGGACAGGGCTGGAAACACCATATATTTT
v_call: TRBV7-3; j_call: TRBJ2-2; clone_size: .; d_call: .; cdr3_aa: CASSHGTSNTGELFF; cdr3_nt: TGTGCCAGCAGTCACGGGACTTCAAACACCGGGGAGCTGTTTTTT
v_call: TRBV9; j_call: TRBJ1-3; clone_size: .; d_call: .; cdr3_aa: CASSTDSGNTIYF; cdr3_nt: TGTGCCAGCAGTACAGACTCTGGAAACACCATATATTTT
v_call: TRBV5-5; j_call: TRBJ1-5; clone_size: .; d_call: .; cdr3_aa: CASSLEWGTSNQPQHF; cdr3_nt: TGTGCCAGCAGCTTGGAATGGGGCACTAGCAATCAGCCCCAGCATTTT
v_call: TRBV28; j_call: TRBJ2-2; clone_size: .; d_call: .; cdr3_aa: CASSSTPSRFTGELFF; cdr3_nt: TGTGCCAGCAGTTCCACTCCCTCCAGGTTCACCGGGGAGCTGTTTTTT
v_call: TRBV6-6; j_call: TRBJ1-3; clone_size: .; d_call: .; cdr3_aa: CASSSRSLSGNTIYF; cdr3_nt: TGTGCCAGCAGCTCTCGTTCTCTCTCTGGAAACACCATATATTTT
v_call: TRBV4-3; j_call: TRBJ2-3; clone_size: .; d_call: .; cdr3_aa: CASSQQTGYTDTQYF; cdr3_nt: TGCGCCAGCAGCCAGCAGACAGGATACACAGATACGCAGTATTTT
v_call: TRBV30; j_call: TRBJ2-1; clone_size: .; d_call: .; cdr3_aa: CAWSVTGNEQFF; cdr3_nt: TGTGCCTGGAGTGTAACGGGCAATGAGCAGTTCTTC